This T cell receptor beta chain originates from a study of blood T cell repertoires in COVID-19. Study background: The study drew acute and convalescent COVID-19 samples from the United States, Italy and Spain.

This table comes from immunoSEQ multiplex PCR, and its TCRdb copy is limited to in-frame clones, with some not included. The sample shows 88,000 or so clones, roughly 83% of them seen only once. This clonotype originated in a human donor in a cohort sampled during active COVID-19. The sequenced sample was peripheral blood.

CDR3 nucleotide sequence: TGTGCCAGTAGTATTCCGGGAGAACGGGATACGCAGTATTTT. Protein product: CASSIPGERDTQYF. The chain links TRBV19 to TRBJ2-3, with D perhaps matching TRBD2 (6 bases). The CDR3 length is 14 residues. V was shortened by 3 bases and J by 6 bases, with 13 bases between the two germline ends. From germline, CDR1 is LNHDA and CDR2 SQIVND (reference sequence).